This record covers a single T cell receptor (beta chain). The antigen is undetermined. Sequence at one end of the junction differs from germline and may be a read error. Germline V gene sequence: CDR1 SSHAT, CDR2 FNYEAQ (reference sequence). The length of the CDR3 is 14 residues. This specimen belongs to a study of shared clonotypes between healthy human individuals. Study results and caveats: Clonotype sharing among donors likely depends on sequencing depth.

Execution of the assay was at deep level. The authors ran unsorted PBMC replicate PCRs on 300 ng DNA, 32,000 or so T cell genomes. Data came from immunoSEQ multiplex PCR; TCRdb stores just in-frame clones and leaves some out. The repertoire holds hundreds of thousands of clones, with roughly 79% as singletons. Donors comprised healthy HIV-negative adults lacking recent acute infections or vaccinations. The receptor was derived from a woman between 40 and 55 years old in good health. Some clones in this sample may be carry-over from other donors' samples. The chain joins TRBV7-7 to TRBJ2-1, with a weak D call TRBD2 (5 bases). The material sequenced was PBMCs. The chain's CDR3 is CASSLGGSSGEQFF. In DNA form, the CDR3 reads TGTGCTAGCAGCCTTGGCGGGTCCTCGGGTGAGCAGTTCTTC.